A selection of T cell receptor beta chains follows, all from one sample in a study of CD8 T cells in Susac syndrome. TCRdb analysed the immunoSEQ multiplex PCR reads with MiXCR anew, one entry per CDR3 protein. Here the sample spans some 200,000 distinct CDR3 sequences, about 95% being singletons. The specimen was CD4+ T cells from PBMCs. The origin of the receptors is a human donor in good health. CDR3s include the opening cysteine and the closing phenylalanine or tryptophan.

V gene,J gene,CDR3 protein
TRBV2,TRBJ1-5,CASNSQGYSNQPQHF
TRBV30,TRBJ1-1,CAWTIPGTSTEAFF
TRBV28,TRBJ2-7,CATTPGFHYEQYF
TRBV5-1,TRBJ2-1,CASSPFAGGDNEQFF
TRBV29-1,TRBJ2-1,CSLAGSYNEQFF
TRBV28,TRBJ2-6,CASSLSTGANVLTF
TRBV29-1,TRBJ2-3,CSVATTSGWSDTQYF
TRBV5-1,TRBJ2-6,CASSFSGTVSSGANVLTF
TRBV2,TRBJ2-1,CASSAVLPTNEQFF
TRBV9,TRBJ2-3,CASSVRLAGADTQYF
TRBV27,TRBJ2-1,CASSPGTGNLEQFF
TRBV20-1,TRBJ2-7,CSASYDEQYF
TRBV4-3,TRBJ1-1,CASSPDPSRKLNEAFF
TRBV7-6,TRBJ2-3,CASSLAPTDTQYF
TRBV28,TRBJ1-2,CASSPTGTYGYTF
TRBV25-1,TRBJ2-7,CASSVIYEQYF
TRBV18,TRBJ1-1,CASSSRQGAGTEAFF
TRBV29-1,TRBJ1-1,CSVSDTEAFF
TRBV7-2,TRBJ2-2,CASSLDQIRNTGELFF
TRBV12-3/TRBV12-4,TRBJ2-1,CASSFPYNEQFF
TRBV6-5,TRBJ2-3,CASSSRLVGSTDTQYF
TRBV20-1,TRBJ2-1,CSARAREYYNEQFF
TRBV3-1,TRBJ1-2,CASSHQDRLYGYTF
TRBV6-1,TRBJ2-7,CASRTAYEQYF
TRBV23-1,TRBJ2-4,CASSQSAPGGENIQYF
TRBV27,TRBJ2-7,CASSLLSGRVYEQYF
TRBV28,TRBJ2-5,CASSLSLSQETQYF